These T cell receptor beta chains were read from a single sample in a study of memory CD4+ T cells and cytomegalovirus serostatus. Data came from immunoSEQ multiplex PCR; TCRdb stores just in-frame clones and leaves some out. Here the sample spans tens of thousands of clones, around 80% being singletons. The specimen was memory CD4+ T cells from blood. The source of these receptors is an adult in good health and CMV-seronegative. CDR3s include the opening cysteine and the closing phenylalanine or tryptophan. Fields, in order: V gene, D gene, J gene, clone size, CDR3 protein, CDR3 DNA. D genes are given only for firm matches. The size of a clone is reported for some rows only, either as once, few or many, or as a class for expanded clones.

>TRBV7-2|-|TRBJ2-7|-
CASSLGPGAYEQYF
TGTGCCAGCAGCTTAGGGCCCGGGGCCTACGAGCAGTACTTC
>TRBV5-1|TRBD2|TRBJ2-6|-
CASSRGGLPRATGANVLTF
TGCGCCAGCAGCCGGGGGGGACTCCCCCGAGCGACTGGGGCCAACGTCCTGACTTTC
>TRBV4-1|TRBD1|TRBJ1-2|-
CASSGRDRGLDYTF
TGCGCCAGCAGCGGACGGGACAGGGGGCTCGACTACACCTTC
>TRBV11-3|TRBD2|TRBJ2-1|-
CASSSPSGSSYNEQFF
TGTGCCAGCAGCTCACCTAGCGGGAGCTCCTACAATGAGCAGTTCTTC
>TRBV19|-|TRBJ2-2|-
CATRTGLGNTGELFF
TGTGCCACCCGGACGGGGTTGGGAAACACCGGGGAGCTGTTTTTT
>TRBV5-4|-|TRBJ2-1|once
CASSLVTDRNEQFF
TGTGCCAGCAGCTTGGTCACCGACCGCAATGAGCAGTTCTTC
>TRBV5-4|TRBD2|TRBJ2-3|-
CASSLPTSGGTDTQYF
TGTGCCAGCAGCTTACCTACTAGCGGGGGCACAGATACGCAGTATTTT
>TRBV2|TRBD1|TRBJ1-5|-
CASSGTGGAGNQPQHF
TGTGCCAGCAGCGGGACAGGGGGCGCCGGCAATCAGCCCCAGCATTTT
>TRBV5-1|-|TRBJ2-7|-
CASSFSGNYEQYF
TGCGCCAGCAGCTTTAGCGGAAACTACGAGCAGTACTTC
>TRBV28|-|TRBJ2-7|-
CASSLWRSEQYF
TGTGCCAGCAGTTTATGGAGAAGCGAGCAGTACTTC
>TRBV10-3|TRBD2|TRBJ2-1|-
CAISGLAGGANEQFF
TGTGCCATCAGTGGACTAGCGGGAGGGGCCAATGAGCAGTTCTTC
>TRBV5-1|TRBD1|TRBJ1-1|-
CASSSRQGGSTEAFF
TGCGCCAGCAGCTCAAGACAGGGTGGAAGCACTGAAGCTTTCTTT
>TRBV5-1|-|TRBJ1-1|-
CASRPGGANTEAFF
TGCGCCAGCAGGCCCGGGGGGGCCAACACTGAAGCTTTCTTT
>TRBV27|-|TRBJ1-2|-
CASSLSGSYLEYGYTF
TGTGCCAGCAGTTTATCGGGCAGCTACTTAGAGTATGGCTACACCTTC
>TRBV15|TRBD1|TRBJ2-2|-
CATSSWGQGVANTGELFF
TGTGCCACCAGCAGCTGGGGACAGGGCGTAGCGAACACCGGGGAGCTGTTTTTT
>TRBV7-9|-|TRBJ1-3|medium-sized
CASSFEVSGSSGNTIYF
TGTGCCAGCAGCTTTGAGGTCTCGGGCTCCTCTGGAAACACCATATATTTT
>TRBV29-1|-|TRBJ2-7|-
CSVFTAARGYEQYF
TGCAGCGTTTTCACGGCTGCTCGGGGCTACGAGCAGTACTTC
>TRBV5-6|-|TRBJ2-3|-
CASSLVGGGRADTQYF
TGTGCCAGCAGCTTGGTAGGCGGGGGCCGGGCAGATACGCAGTATTTT
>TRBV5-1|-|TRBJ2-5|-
CASSSGGPRETQYF
TGCGCCAGCAGCTCCGGGGGGCCGAGGGAGACCCAGTACTTC
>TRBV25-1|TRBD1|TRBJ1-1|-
CASTGTGGVAFF
TGTGCCAGCACTGGGACAGGGGGAGTAGCTTTCTTT
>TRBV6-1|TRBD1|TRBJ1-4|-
CASGDRGLEKLFF
TGTGCCAGCGGGGACAGGGGGCTCGAAAAACTGTTTTTT
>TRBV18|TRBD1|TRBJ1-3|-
CASSPEGQGRRNTIYF
TGTGCCAGCTCACCGGAGGGACAGGGGCGAAGAAACACCATATATTTT
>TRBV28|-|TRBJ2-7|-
CASSLGGWQQYF
TGTGCCAGCAGTTTAGGGGGGTGGCAGCAGTACTTC
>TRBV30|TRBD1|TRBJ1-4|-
CASRKQGISNEKLFF
TGTGCCAGCCGGAAACAGGGGATTTCGAATGAAAAACTGTTTTTT
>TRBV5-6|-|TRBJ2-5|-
CASSSGPRKETQYF
TGTGCCAGCAGCTCGGGCCCTAGGAAGGAGACCCAGTACTTC
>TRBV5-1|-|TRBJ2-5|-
CASSQGGGSQETQYF
TGCGCCAGCAGCCAGGGTGGAGGCTCCCAAGAGACCCAGTACTTC
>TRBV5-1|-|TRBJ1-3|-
CASSFSLPSSGNTIYF
TGCGCCAGCAGCTTCTCACTGCCTAGCTCTGGAAACACCATATATTTT
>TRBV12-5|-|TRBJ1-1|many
CASGPRGSRFF
TGTGCTAGTGGCCCCCGGGGGAGTCGTTTCTTT
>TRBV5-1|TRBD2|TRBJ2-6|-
CASSPSAVGAGGGANVLTF
TGCGCCAGCAGCCCGTCGGCCGTAGGGGCGGGAGGTGGGGCCAACGTCCTGACTTTC
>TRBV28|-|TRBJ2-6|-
CASSFQFGANVLTF
TGTGCCAGCAGTTTCCAGTTTGGGGCCAACGTCCTGACTTTC
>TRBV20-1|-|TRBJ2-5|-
CSAREVETQYF
TGCAGTGCTAGAGAGGTAGAGACCCAGTACTTC
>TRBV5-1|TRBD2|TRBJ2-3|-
CASSLGTSPDTQYF
TGCGCCAGCAGCCTCGGGACTAGCCCCGATACGCAGTATTTT
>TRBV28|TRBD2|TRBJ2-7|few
CASRRGTSGDYEQYF
TGTGCCAGCAGGCGAGGGACTAGCGGAGACTACGAGCAGTACTTC
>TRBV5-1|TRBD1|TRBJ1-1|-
CASSGPPGTGAINTEAFF
TGCGCCAGCAGCGGACCCCCCGGGACAGGGGCGATCAACACTGAAGCTTTCTTT
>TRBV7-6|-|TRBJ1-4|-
CASSLGPYEKLFF
TGTGCCAGCAGCTTAGGACCTTACGAAAAACTGTTTTTT
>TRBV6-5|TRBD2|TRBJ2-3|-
CASSLAGEPTDTQYF
TGTGCCAGCAGTTTAGCGGGGGAACCCACAGATACGCAGTATTTT
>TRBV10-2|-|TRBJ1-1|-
CASCSTGPYTEAFF
TGCGCCAGCTGTTCGACCGGGCCTTACACTGAAGCTTTCTTT
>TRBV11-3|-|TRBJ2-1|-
CASSLDRNEQFF
TGTGCCAGCAGCTTAGATAGGAATGAGCAGTTCTTC
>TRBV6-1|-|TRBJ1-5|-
CASTFYSNQPQHF
TGTGCCAGCACCTTCTATAGCAATCAGCCCCAGCATTTT
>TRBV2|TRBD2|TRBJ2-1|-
CASGSLAGFNEQFF
TGTGCCAGTGGCTCCCTAGCGGGGTTCAATGAGCAGTTCTTC
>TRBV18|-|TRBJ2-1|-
CASSPSGWQFF
TGTGCCAGCTCACCGTCAGGTTGGCAGTTCTTC
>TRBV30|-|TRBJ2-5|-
CAWKAGTGIGETQYF
TGTGCCTGGAAGGCGGGCACAGGGATTGGAGAGACCCAGTACTTC
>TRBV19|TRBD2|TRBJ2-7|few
CASSVGTSGFSYEQYF
TGTGCCAGTAGTGTGGGGACTAGCGGCTTCTCCTACGAGCAGTACTTC
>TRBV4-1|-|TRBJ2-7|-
CASSQAGTTQYF
TGCGCCAGCAGCCAAGCCGGGACAACCCAGTACTTC
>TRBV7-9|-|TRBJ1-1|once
CASSLDRANTEAFF
TGTGCCAGCAGCTTAGACAGGGCGAACACTGAAGCTTTCTTT
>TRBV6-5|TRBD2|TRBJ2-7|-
CASSSEREGVYEQYF
TGTGCCAGCAGTTCCGAGCGGGAGGGCGTCTACGAGCAGTACTTC
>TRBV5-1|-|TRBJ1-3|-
CASSLGASGNTIYF
TGCGCCAGCAGCCTCGGAGCCTCTGGAAACACCATATATTTT
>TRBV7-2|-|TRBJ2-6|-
CASSPQVISGANVLTF
TGTGCCAGCAGCCCACAGGTCATCTCTGGGGCCAACGTCCTGACTTTC
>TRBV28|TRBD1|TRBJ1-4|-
CATRRSGQLNEKLFF
TGTGCCACCAGGCGATCGGGACAGCTTAATGAAAAACTGTTTTTT
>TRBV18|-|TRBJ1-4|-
CASSPGLTNEKLFF
TGTGCCAGCTCACCAGGGCTAACTAATGAAAAACTGTTTTTT
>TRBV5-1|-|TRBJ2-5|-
CASSLAGVRETQYF
TGCGCCAGCAGCTTGGCAGGGGTTCGGGAGACCCAGTACTTC
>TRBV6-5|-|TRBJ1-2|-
CASSPASRGGGYTF
TGTGCCAGCAGCCCGGCCTCTCGGGGCGGTGGCTACACCTTC
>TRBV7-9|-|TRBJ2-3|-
CASSLSRGADTQYF
TGTGCCAGCAGCTTAAGCAGGGGGGCAGATACGCAGTATTTT
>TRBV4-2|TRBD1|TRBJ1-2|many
CASSRTTDRVGYTF
TGTGCCAGCAGCCGCACTACGGACAGGGTGGGATACACCTTC
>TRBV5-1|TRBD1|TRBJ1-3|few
CASSLFGTGLHTIYF
TGCGCCAGCAGCTTGTTCGGGACAGGGCTTCACACCATATATTTT
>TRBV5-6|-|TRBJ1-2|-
CASSPTTVSLYGYTF
TGTGCCAGCAGCCCTACGACGGTGAGCCTCTATGGCTACACCTTC